This section outlines one T cell receptor (beta chain) sequence together with its context. Its antigen is not identified. Per germline, CDR1 SQVTM and CDR2 ANQGSEA. The CDR3 is made up of 13 amino acids. The V end lost 5 bases, the J end lost 6 bases, and 17 bases lay between the germline ends. This sample is part of a study of cytomegalovirus exposure and HLA in healthy donors. Study-wide results and limits: The authors confirmed in vitro that a few CMV-associated chains were specific for CMV antigens. There were reportedly fewer N-insertions in an Asian-associated ancestry cluster than the roughly 670-donor mean, in a later analysis. Among TCR beta chains of equal frequency, HLA-associated ones were more clonally expanded in a later analysis.

The PCR was carried out with 60 Vbeta primers and 13 Jbeta primers. TCRdb keeps only in-frame clones here, not all; method: immunoSEQ multiplex PCR. The sample gives about 89,000 clones, approximately 65% of which show up once; approximately 2.1% is in the top ten. The source material was PBMCs. This TCR was recovered from a man younger than 45 in good health and CMV-seronegative. The chain couples TRBV29-1 to TRBJ2-7; possibly TRBD1 for D (6 bases). CDR3 amino acids: CSVLQDRVTEQYF. CDR3 nucleotide sequence: TGCAGCGTTCTCCAGGACAGAGTTACCGAGCAGTACTTC.